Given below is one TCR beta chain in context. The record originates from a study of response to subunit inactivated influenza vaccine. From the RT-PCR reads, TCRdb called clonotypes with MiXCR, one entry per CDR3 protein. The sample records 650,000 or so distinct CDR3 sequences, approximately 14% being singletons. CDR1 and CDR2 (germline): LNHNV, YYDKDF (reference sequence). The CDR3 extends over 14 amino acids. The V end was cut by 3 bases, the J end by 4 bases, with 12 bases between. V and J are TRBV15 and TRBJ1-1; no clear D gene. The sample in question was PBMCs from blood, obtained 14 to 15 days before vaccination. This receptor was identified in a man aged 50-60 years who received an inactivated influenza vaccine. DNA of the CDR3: TGTGCCACCAGCAGGGCGAGTGACGGCACTGAAGCTTTCTTT. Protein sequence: CATSRASDGTEAFF.